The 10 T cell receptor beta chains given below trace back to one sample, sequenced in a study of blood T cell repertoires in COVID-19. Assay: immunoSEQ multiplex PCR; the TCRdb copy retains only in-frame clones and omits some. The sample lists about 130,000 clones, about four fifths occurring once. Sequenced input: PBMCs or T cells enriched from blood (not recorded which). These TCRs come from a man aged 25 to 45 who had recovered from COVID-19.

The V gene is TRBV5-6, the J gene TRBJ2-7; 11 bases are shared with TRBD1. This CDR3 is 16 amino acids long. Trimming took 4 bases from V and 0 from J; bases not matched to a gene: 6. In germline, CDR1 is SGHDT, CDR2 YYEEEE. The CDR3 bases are TGTGCCAGCAGCGTGGGTGGACAGGGGGCCTCCTACGAGCAGTACGTC. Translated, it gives CASSVGGQGASYEQYV.

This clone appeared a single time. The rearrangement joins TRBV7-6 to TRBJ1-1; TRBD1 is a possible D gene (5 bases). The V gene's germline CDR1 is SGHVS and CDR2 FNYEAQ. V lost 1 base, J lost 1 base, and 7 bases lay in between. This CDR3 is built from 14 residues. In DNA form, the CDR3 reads TGTGCCAGCAGCTTAGGACAGACGAACACTGAAGCTTTCTTT. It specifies CASSLGQTNTEAFF.

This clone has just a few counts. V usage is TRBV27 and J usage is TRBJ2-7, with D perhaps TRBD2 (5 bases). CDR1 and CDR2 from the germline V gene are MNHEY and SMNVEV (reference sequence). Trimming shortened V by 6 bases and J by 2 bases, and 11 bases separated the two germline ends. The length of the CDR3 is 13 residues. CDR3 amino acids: CASRVRGTYEQYF. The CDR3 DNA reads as TGTGCCAGCAGAGTACGGGGAACCTACGAGCAGTACTTC.

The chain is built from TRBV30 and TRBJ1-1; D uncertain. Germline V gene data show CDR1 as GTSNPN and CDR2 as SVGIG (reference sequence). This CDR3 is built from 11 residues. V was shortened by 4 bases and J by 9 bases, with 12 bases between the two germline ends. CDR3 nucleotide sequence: TGTGCCTGGATAAGTACTGCGAAAGCTTTCTTT. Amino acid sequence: CAWISTAKAFF.

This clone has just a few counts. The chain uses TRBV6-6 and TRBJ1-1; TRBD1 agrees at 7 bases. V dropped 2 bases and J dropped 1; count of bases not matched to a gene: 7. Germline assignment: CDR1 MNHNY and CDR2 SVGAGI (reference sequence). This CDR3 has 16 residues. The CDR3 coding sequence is TGTGCCAGCAGTTACGGATTCAGGGGGTCGAACACTGAAGCTTTCTTT. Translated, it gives CASSYGFRGSNTEAFF.

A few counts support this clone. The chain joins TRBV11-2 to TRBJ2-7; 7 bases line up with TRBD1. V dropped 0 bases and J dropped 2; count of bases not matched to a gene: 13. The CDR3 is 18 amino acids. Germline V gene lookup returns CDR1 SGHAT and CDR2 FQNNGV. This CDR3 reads CASSLDFPRPGGAYEQYF. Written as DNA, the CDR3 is TGTGCCAGCAGCTTAGACTTTCCACGGCCAGGGGGAGCCTACGAGCAGTACTTC.

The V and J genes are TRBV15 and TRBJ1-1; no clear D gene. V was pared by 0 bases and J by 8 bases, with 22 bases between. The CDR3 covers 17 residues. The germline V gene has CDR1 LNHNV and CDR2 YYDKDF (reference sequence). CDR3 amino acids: CATSREASQAPAMEAFF. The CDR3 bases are TGTGCCACCAGCAGAGAAGCATCGCAGGCCCCGGCAATGGAAGCTTTCTTT.

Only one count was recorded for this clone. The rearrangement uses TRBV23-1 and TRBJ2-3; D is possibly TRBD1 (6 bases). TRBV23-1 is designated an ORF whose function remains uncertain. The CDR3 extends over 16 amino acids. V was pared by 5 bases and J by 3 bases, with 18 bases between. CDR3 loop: CASSCPTGPLTDTQYF. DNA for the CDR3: TGCGCCAGCAGTTGCCCGACAGGCCCACTAACAGATACGCAGTATTTT.

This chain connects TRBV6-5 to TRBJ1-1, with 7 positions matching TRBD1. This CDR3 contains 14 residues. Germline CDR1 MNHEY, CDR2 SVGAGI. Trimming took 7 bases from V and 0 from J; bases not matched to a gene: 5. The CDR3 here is CASNPGTVNTEAFF. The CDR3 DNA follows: TGTGCCAGCAATCCCGGGACAGTGAACACTGAAGCTTTCTTT.

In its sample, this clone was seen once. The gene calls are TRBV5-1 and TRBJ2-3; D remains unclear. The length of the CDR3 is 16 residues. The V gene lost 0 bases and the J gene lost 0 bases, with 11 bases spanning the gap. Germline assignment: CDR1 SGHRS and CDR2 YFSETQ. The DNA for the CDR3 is TGCGCCAGCAGCTTGGGTCAGGCCACTAGCACAGATACGCAGTATTTT. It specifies CASSLGQATSTDTQYF.